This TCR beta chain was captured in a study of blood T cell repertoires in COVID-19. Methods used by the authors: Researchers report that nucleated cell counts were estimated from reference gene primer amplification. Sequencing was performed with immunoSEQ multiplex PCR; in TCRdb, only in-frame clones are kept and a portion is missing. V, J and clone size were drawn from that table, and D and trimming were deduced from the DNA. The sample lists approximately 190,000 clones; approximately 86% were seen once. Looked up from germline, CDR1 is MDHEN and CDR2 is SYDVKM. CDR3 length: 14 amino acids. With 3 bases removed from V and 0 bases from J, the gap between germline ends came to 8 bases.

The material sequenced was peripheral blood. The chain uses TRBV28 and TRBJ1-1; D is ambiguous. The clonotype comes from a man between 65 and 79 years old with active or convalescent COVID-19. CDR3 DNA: TGTGCCAGCAGTTTTGTAGCCATGAACACTGAAGCTTTCTTT. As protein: CASSFVAMNTEAFF.